This T cell receptor (beta chain) was retrieved from a study of T cell repertoires in cytomegalovirus infection. At the level of the study: Public TCR beta signatures marked donors with CMV infection and the matching HLA.

Turning to this clonotype: Its specificity is not known.

Whole-study results and caveats: Pooled public TCR beta family frequency picked out CMV carriers with the relevant HLA.

MiXCR, run by TCRdb on the reads, gives a single entry per CDR3 protein. The repertoire holds about 530,000 distinct CDR3 sequences, with about 25% as singletons. The receptor was isolated from a human donor in good health (CMV status not recorded). Some clones in this sample may be carry-over from other donors' samples. Sequenced: PBMCs.

CDR3 loop: CASSSSGVSVIQYF. The CDR3 DNA reads as TGTGCCAGCAGCTCCTCGGGCGTGAGCGTCATTCAGTACTTC. V and J are TRBV7-9 and TRBJ2-4; D gene ambiguous. Trimming cost V 4 bases and J 9 bases, with 16 bases left between them. The CDR3 length is 14 residues. The germline gives CDR1 SEHNR, CDR2 FQNEAQ (reference sequence).